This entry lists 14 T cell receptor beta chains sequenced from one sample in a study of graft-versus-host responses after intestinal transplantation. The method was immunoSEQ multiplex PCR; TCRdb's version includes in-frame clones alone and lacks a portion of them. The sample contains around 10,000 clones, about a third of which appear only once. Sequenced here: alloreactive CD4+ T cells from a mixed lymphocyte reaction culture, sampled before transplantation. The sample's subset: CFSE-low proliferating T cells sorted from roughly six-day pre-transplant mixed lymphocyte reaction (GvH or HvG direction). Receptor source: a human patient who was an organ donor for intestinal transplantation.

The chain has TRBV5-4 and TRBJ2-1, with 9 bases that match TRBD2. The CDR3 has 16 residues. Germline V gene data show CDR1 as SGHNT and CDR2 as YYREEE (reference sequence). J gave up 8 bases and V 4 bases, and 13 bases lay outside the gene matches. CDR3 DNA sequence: TGTGCCAGCAGCCTTCCGGGCGCGGGGGGGCGAGATGAGCAGTTCTTC. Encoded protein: CASSLPGAGGRDEQFF.

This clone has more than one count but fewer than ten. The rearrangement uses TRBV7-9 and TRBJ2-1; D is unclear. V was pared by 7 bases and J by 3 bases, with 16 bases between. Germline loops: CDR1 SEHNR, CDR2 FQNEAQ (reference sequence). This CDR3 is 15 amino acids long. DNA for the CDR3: TGTGCCAGCAACCAGATCCGAGGAATCTACAATGAGCAGTTCTTC. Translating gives CASNQIRGIYNEQFF.

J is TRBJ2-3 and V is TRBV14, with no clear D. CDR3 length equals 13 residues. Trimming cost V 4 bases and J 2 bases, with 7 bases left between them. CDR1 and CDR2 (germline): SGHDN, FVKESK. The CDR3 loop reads CASSRDLTDTQYF. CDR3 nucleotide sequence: TGTGCCAGCAGCCGAGACCTCACAGATACGCAGTATTTT.

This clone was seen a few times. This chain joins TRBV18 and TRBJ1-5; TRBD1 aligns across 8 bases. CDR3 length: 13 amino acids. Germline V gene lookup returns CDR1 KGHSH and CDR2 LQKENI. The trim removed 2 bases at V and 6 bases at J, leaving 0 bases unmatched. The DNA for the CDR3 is TGTGCCAGCTCACCAGACAGGGGTCAGCCCCAGCATTTT. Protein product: CASSPDRGQPQHF.

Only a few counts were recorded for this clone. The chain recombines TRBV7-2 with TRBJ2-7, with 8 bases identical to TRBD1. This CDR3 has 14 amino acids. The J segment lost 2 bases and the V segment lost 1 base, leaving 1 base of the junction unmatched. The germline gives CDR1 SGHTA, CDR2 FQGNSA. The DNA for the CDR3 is TGTGCCAGCAGCTTAGGGACAGGGCCCTACGAGCAGTACTTC. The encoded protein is CASSLGTGPYEQYF. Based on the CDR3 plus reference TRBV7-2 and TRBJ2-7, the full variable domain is GAGVSQSPSNKVTEKGKDVELRCDPISGHTALYWYRQSLGQGLEFLIYFQGNSAPDKSGLPSDRFSAERTGGSVSTLTIQRTQQEDSAVYLCASSLGTGPYEQYFGPGTRLTVT.

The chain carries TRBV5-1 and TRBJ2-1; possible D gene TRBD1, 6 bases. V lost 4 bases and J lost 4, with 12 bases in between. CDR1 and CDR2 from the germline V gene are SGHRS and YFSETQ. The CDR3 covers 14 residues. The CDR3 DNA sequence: TGCGCCAGCAGCCGGGGACAATCATACAATGAGCAGTTCTTC. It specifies CASSRGQSYNEQFF.

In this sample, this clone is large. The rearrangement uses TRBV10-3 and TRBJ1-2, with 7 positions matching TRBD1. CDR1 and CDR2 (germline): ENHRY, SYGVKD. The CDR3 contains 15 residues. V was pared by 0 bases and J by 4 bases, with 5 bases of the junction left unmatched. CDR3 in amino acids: CAISESKTGLYGYTF. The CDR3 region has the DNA TGTGCCATCAGTGAGTCGAAGACAGGGCTCTATGGCTACACCTTC.

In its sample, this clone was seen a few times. The CDR3 protein is CASSLAERKAGGYTF. DNA of the CDR3: TGTGCCAGCAGCTTAGCGGAGCGGAAGGCAGGTGGCTACACCTTC. The chain employs TRBV7-3 and TRBJ1-2; D gene unclear. The CDR3 has 15 residues. Deletions cut 2 bases from V and 7 bases from J, with 17 bases between. Germline values: CDR1 SGHTA, CDR2 FQGTGA. The entire variable domain, with the rest obtained from reference TRBV7-3 and TRBJ1-2, is as follows: GAGVSQTPSNKVTEKGKYVELRCDPISGHTALYWYRQSLGQGPEFLIYFQGTGAADDSGLPNDRFFAVRPEGSVSTLKIQRTERGDSAVYLCASSLAERKAGGYTFGSGTRLTVV.

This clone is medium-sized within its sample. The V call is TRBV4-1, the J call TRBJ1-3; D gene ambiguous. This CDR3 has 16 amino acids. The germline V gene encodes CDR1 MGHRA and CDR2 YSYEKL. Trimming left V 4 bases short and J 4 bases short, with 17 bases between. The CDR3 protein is CASSLRDTFVGNTIYF. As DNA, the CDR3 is TGCGCCAGCAGCCTTCGTGACACCTTCGTCGGAAACACCATATATTTT.

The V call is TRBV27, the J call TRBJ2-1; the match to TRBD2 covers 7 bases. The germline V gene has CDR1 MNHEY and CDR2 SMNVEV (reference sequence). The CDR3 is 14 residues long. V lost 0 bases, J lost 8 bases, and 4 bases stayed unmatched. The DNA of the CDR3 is TGTGCCAGCAGTTTATCCCTAGCGGTCGATGAGCAGTTCTTC. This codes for CASSLSLAVDEQFF.

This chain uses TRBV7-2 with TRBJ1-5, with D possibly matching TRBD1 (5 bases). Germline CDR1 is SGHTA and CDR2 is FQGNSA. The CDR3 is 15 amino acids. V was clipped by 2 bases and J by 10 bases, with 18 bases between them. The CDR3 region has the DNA TGTGCCAGCAGCTTATTAGGGGTGGCGCTCACACCCCAGCATTTT. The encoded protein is CASSLLGVALTPQHF.

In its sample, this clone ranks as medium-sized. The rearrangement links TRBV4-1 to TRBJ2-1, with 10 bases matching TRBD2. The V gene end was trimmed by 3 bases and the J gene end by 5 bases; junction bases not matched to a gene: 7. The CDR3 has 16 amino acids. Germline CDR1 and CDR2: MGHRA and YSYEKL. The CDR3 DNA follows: TGCGCCAGCAGCCAGGGTCTAGCGGGGGCCAACAATGAGCAGTTCTTC. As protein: CASSQGLAGANNEQFF.

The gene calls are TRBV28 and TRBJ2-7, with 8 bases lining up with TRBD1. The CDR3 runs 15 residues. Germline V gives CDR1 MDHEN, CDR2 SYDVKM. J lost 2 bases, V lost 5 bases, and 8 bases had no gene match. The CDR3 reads CASSEHQGAAYEQYF. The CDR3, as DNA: TGTGCCAGCAGTGAGCACCAGGGGGCGGCCTACGAGCAGTACTTC.

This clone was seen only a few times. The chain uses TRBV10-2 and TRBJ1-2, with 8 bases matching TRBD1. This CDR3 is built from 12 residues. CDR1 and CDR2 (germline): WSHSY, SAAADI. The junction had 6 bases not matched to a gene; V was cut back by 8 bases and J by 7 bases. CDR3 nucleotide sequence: TGCGCCAGCGCTGGACAGGGTCGTGGCTACACCTTC. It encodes CASAGQGRGYTF.